These T cell receptor beta chains were read from a single sample in a study of blood T cell repertoires in COVID-19. Method: immunoSEQ multiplex PCR; TCRdb's copy keeps in-frame clones and lacks some. Among about 240,000 clones listed, around four fifths were seen once. Sequencing used peripheral blood. These receptors all stem from a woman aged 60-75 years with active or convalescent COVID-19. Both conserved end residues are trimmed from each CDR3. Not all rows give a size; the values are once, few, many and, for expanded clones, a class.

v_call,clone_size,j_call,cdr3_length,cdr3_aa
TRBV28,-,TRBJ1-2,12,ASSPLRGLGGYT
TRBV5-8,-,TRBJ1-6,16,ASSLYAGTGVYNSPLH
TRBV10-1,-,TRBJ2-1,11,ASAGATYNEQF
TRBV18,-,TRBJ2-1,14,ASSPLASDGYNEQF
TRBV10-1,-,TRBJ2-1,11,ASSRDRGYEQF
TRBV11-3,-,TRBJ2-2,16,ASAPPKPGLAGTGELF
TRBV19,-,TRBJ2-3,12,ASSPRQGTDTQY
TRBV7-2,-,TRBJ2-2,17,ASSLASGVGRGGTGELF
TRBV7-2,few,TRBJ2-2,14,ASSPSGGTNTGELF
TRBV6-5,-,TRBJ2-3,13,ASRISGTDTDTQY
TRBV3-1/TRBV3-2,-,TRBJ2-5,13,ASSPANGGKETQY
TRBV20-1,-,TRBJ2-1,13,SASGAGLSYNEQF
TRBV11-2,-,TRBJ1-1,14,ASSLMGGRVNTEAF
TRBV6-6,-,TRBJ2-3,12,ASSWDSGTDTQY
TRBV5-1,-,TRBJ1-1,14,ASSLGPQGGNTEAF
TRBV2,-,TRBJ2-3,12,ASRTGGMTDTQY
TRBV5-1,-,TRBJ1-2,13,ASSLAGFWYYGYT
TRBV9,-,TRBJ1-2,10,ASSDGQFGYT
TRBV27,-,TRBJ2-1,14,ASSSGRGLSYNEQF
TRBV19,once,TRBJ2-5,11,ASNGRGQETQY
TRBV4-1,-,TRBJ2-1,15,ASSLKPPGQGSNEQF
TRBV16,-,TRBJ1-2,11,ASSGTANYGYT
TRBV7-9,-,TRBJ1-3,15,ASSYITGGTSGNTIY
TRBV7-9,few,TRBJ2-2,14,ASSSTGGSMTGELF
TRBV29-1,-,TRBJ2-1,13,SVLVAPSSYNEQF
TRBV7-2,-,TRBJ1-2,11,ASSLNEGRGYT
TRBV13,-,TRBJ1-3,12,ASSQDRLGNTIY
TRBV14,few,TRBJ2-3,13,ASSPARRSTDTQY
TRBV11-2,once,TRBJ2-2,12,ASSSWGDGWELF
TRBV27,-,TRBJ2-1,14,ASRPMPPSSYNEQF
TRBV4-1,-,TRBJ1-5,13,ASSQIGGGDQPQH
TRBV28,-,TRBJ2-3,12,ASSLGGRADTQY